The 8 T cell receptor beta chains reported below all come from one sample, sequenced in a study of high-grade serous ovarian cancer treatment subgroups. The tumor samples were collected prior to definitive surgery or chemotherapy. Repertoires were generated with immunoSEQ multiplex PCR, while TCRdb's copy carries only in-frame clones and drops some. The sample yields approximately 2,500 clones, about 71% seen once. The sample comprised tumor tissue. The receptors come from a human donor with high-grade serous ovarian cancer.

The chain recombines TRBV18 with TRBJ1-2; TRBD1 is a possible D gene (5 bases). Germline CDR1 is KGHSH and CDR2 is LQKENI. CDR3 length equals 13 residues. V was pared by 4 bases and J by 2 bases, with 8 bases between. CDR3 nucleotide sequence: TGTGCCAGCTCACAACAGGACAACTATGGCTACACCTTC. Translation gives CASSQQDNYGYTF. Full variable domain (outside the CDR3, taken from reference TRBV18 and TRBJ1-2): NAGVMQNPRHLVRRRGQEARLRCSPMKGHSHVYWYRQLPEEGLKFMVYLQKENIIDESGMPKERFSAEFPKEGPSILRIQQVVRGDSAAYFCASSQQDNYGYTFGSGTRLTVV.

The rearrangement links TRBV19 to TRBJ1-2, with no clear D. Trimming took 5 bases from V and 0 from J, leaving 10 bases between them. Germline loops: CDR1 LNHDA, CDR2 SQIVND (reference sequence). The CDR3 extends over 14 amino acids. The CDR3 nucleotides read TGTGCCAGTAGTGTGAGCCCAACTAACTATGGCTACACCTTC. Translating gives CASSVSPTNYGYTF.

The chain employs TRBV7-2 and TRBJ1-2; D is unclear. CDR3 size: 15 residues. Per germline, CDR1 SGHTA and CDR2 FQGNSA. V lost 5 bases and J 4 bases, leaving 17 bases between the germline ends. The CDR3 nucleotides are TGTGCCAGCAGCCTACTGGGGAGAAGTGGCTATGGCTACACCTTC. Translation: CASSLLGRSGYGYTF.

The chain carries TRBV29-1 and TRBJ2-7, with a tentative D call TRBD1 (5 bases). This CDR3 region has 14 residues. Germline loops: CDR1 SQVTM, CDR2 ANQGSEA. Trimming removed 4 bases from V and 0 bases from J, with 13 bases in between. The CDR3 sequence is CSVGSTVSSYEQYF. CDR3 DNA: TGCAGCGTTGGGTCGACAGTTAGCTCCTACGAGCAGTACTTC.

This sequence joins TRBV2 and TRBJ1-1; no firm D call. The V gene lost 7 bases and the J gene lost 5 bases, with 8 bases spanning the gap. The CDR3 is 11 residues long. CDR1 SNHLY and CDR2 FYNNEI come from the germline V gene. CDR3 sequence reads: CASMYGTEAFF. In nucleotides, the CDR3 is TGTGCCAGCATGTATGGGACTGAAGCTTTCTTT. The variable domain in full, with the rest retrieved from reference TRBV2 and TRBJ1-1, is EPEVTQTPSHQVTQMGQEVILRCVPISNHLYFYWYRQILGQKVEFLVSFYNNEISEKSEIFDDQFSVERPDGSNFTLKIRSTKLEDSAMYFCASMYGTEAFFGQGTRLTVV.

V gene TRBV15 combines with J gene TRBJ1-2, with 8 bases that match TRBD1. Germline CDR1 LNHNV, CDR2 YYDKDF (reference sequence). The CDR3 extends over 16 amino acids. V lost 1 base, J lost 3 bases, and 7 bases stayed unmatched. The CDR3 is CATSRGRAGGDYGYTF. The CDR3 DNA follows: TGTGCCACCAGCAGAGGTCGGGCAGGGGGCGACTATGGCTACACCTTC.

This chain links TRBV5-6 with TRBJ2-6; D gene ambiguous. CDR1 and CDR2 from the germline V gene are SGHDT and YYEEEE. V was clipped by 2 bases and J by 0 bases, with 9 bases between them. The CDR3 spans 16 residues. The CDR3 DNA follows: TGTGCCAGCAGCTTCTTGGCCACCTCTGGGGCCAACGTCCTGACTTTC. This translates into CASSFLATSGANVLTF.

This clone has only a few counts. The chain joins TRBV19 to TRBJ1-2; a possible D gene is TRBD1 (6 bases). This CDR3 contains 12 residues. The V end lost 7 bases, the J end lost 6 bases, and 12 bases lay between the germline ends. Germline-derived CDR1 and CDR2 are LNHDA and SQIVND (reference sequence). Written as DNA, the CDR3 is TGTGCCAGTAAAACAGGGCCGAATGGCTACACCTTC. Translating it yields CASKTGPNGYTF.